This record concerns one T cell receptor (beta chain) sequence. What it binds is unknown. V was cut by 1 base and J by 0 bases, with 0 bases left in between. Germline V gene data show CDR1 as KGHSH and CDR2 as LQKENI. This CDR3 spans 12 amino acids. Profiling relied on immunoSEQ multiplex PCR, and the TCRdb table lists in-frame clones only, not all of them. Among roughly 63,000 clones listed, about four fifths were seen once. Sequencing followed a ViraFEST assay step that expanded antigen-specific CD4+ T cells with viral peptide pools. Once cultured for roughly ten days, the cells underwent separation to obtain CD4+ T cells. Recipients of the vaccine had no prior SARS-CoV-2 infection and negative nucleocapsid antibodies. This specimen belongs to a study of vaccination effects on CD4 cells after COVID-19.

The chain recombines TRBV18 with TRBJ1-1; D ambiguous. This sequence originates from a human donor who received a COVID-19 vaccine. Sample: CD4+ T cells from PBMCs cultured with SARS-CoV-2 spike peptides, taken before COVID-19 vaccination. CDR3 bases: TGTGCCAGCTCACCACTGAACACTGAAGCTTTCTTT. Its protein product is CASSPLNTEAFF.